The text below deals with one T cell receptor beta chain. The sample comes from a study of type 1 and type 2 diabetes patients. Overall study: From PBMCs, CD4+ and CD8+ T cells were isolated by magnetic microbeads.

Amplification started from genomic DNA. A primer set of 30 forward and 13 reverse primers amplified the CDR3. TCRdb recomputed calls from the multiplex PCR reads with MiXCR, one row per CDR3 protein. The table has 250,000 or so distinct CDR3 sequences, roughly 48% seen once. This clonotype originated in a man between 18 and 35 years old with type 2 diabetes. Sequenced: peripheral blood mononuclear cells (PBMCs).

The CDR3 region is CASSETPGLAYGYTF. CDR3 DNA sequence: TGTGCCAGCAGTGAAACACCAGGGCTGGCCTATGGCTACACCTTC. The rearrangement links TRBV6-6 to TRBJ1-2; tentatively, D is TRBD1 (5 bases). From germline, CDR1 is MNHNY and CDR2 SVGAGI (reference sequence). The CDR3 is 15 amino acids. V gave up 5 bases and J gave up 4 bases, with 17 bases separating them.